This T cell receptor (beta chain) derives from a study of blood T cell repertoires in COVID-19. For the study at large: COVID-19 samples, acute and convalescent, were from the United States, Italy and Spain. Sample material is recorded as cDNA or gDNA derived from T cells, B-cell-depleted T cells, or PBMCs.

The CDR3 length is 14 residues. Unmatched junction bases numbered 5, after V lost 5 bases and J lost 2 bases. Germline V gene lookup returns CDR1 MDHEN and CDR2 SYDVKM. In the authors' workflow: Amplification of reference gene primers provided the estimated nucleated cell counts. Sequencing was performed with immunoSEQ multiplex PCR; in TCRdb, only in-frame clones are kept and a portion is missing. Clone size and the V and J calls come from that table; the DNA yielded D and trimming. The sample has 250,000 to 300,000 clones; under 90% are singletons. The clonotype comes from a woman younger than 30 with acute or convalescent COVID-19. What was sequenced was peripheral blood. The chain couples TRBV28 to TRBJ2-7, with TRBD1 matching 8 bases. CDR3 sequence: CASSVTTGAYEQYF. The CDR3 coding sequence is TGTGCCAGCAGTGTTACGACAGGGGCCTACGAGCAGTACTTC.